These 22 T cell receptor beta chains share one sample of origin, sequenced in a study of blood T cell repertoires in COVID-19. Only in-frame clones appear in the TCRdb table, and some are missing; sequencing was by immunoSEQ multiplex PCR. The data show around 8,000 clones, 80% to 90% seen once. The specimen was peripheral blood. The receptors here all came from a human donor in a cohort sampled during active COVID-19.

This rearrangement joins TRBV19 to TRBJ1-6; 8 bases line up with TRBD1. The trim removed 5 bases at V and 8 bases at J, leaving 5 bases unmatched. This CDR3 is 14 amino acids long. Germline V gene sequence: CDR1 LNHDA, CDR2 SQIVND (reference sequence). CDR3: CASSYRGMDSPLHF. The CDR3 nucleotides read TGTGCCAGTAGTTACAGGGGGATGGATTCACCCCTCCACTTT.

The gene calls are TRBV5-1 and TRBJ2-7, with 7 bases identical to TRBD1. Germline V CDR1 and CDR2: SGHRS, YFSETQ. The CDR3 is 14 residues long. Unmatched junction bases numbered 8, after V lost 2 bases and J lost 6 bases. The CDR3 DNA reads as TGCGCCAGCAGCTTAAGACAGGGTTTAGGCGAGCAGTACTTC. As protein: CASSLRQGLGEQYF.

This chain connects TRBV28 to TRBJ1-3; the D is unclear. Trimming cost V 1 base and J 0 bases, with 13 bases left between them. CDR3 size: 17 residues. From germline, CDR1 is MDHEN and CDR2 SYDVKM. The CDR3 DNA reads TGTGCCAGCAGTTTATCGGCAGGTGTGTTCTCTGGAAACACCATATATTTT. Protein sequence: CASSLSAGVFSGNTIYF.

The chain employs TRBV5-1 and TRBJ2-4; D perhaps matches TRBD1 (6 bases). This CDR3 spans 13 amino acids. The V end was cut by 5 bases, the J end by 4 bases, with 10 bases between. The V gene's germline CDR1 is SGHRS and CDR2 YFSETQ. DNA of the CDR3: TGCGCCAGCAGACATGACAGGAAAAACATTCAGTACTTC. It codes for CASRHDRKNIQYF.

The chain uses TRBV4-1 and TRBJ1-5, with TRBD1 matching over 8 bases. Germline V CDR1 and CDR2: MGHRA, YSYEKL. The V and J ends lost 4 bases and 6 bases, in that order; junction bases with no gene match: 8. The CDR3 loop spans 15 amino acids. The CDR3 DNA is TGCGCCAGCAGCCCCGAGGGCAGGGGGCTTCAGCCCCAGCATTTT. Amino acids: CASSPEGRGLQPQHF.

The chain has TRBV27 and TRBJ1-2; 7 nucleotides line up with TRBD1. The V gene's germline CDR1 is MNHEY and CDR2 SMNVEV (reference sequence). This CDR3 has 12 residues. The junction had 0 bases not matched to a gene; V was cut back by 2 bases and J by 6 bases. DNA for the CDR3: TGTGCCAGCAGTTTACAGGGGGATGGCTACACCTTC. Residues: CASSLQGDGYTF.

The chain employs TRBV6-5 and TRBJ1-2; perhaps TRBD1 as D (6 bases). The CDR3 has 14 amino acids. Germline V gives CDR1 MNHEY, CDR2 SVGAGI. V was trimmed by 0 bases and J by 8 bases, leaving 13 bases between them. The CDR3 is CASSYSGGAPGYTF. The CDR3, as DNA: TGTGCCAGCAGTTACTCTGGGGGGGCGCCCGGCTACACCTTC.

This chain connects TRBV5-8 to TRBJ1-2; D may be TRBD1 (6 bases). Germline lookup yields CDR1 SGHTS and CDR2 YDEGEE. V was clipped by 2 bases and J by 6 bases, with 20 bases between them. The CDR3 length is 16 residues. The CDR3, as DNA: TGTGCCAGCAGCTTTGCGGAGTGGCGGCAGGGGCATGGCTACACCTTC. This translates into CASSFAEWRQGHGYTF.

This chain uses TRBV6-5 with TRBJ1-5; TRBD1 is a possible D gene (5 bases). V gave up 6 bases and J gave up 1 base, with 10 bases separating them. There are 14 residues in the CDR3. CDR1 is MNHEY and CDR2 is SVGAGI in the germline V gene. The DNA for the CDR3 is TGTGCCAGCAGCGGGGGGAGCAGCAATCAGCCCCAGCATTTT. It codes for CASSGGSSNQPQHF.

This clone was recorded only once. V and J are TRBV4-1 and TRBJ1-1; D is unclear. This CDR3 region has 12 residues. Germline CDR1 and CDR2: MGHRA and YSYEKL. V gave up 8 bases and J gave up 1 base, with 8 bases separating them. This CDR3 is CASGGGNTEAFF. The CDR3, as DNA: TGCGCCAGCGGCGGTGGGAACACTGAAGCTTTCTTT.

The V call is TRBV6-6, the J call TRBJ2-1, with D perhaps matching TRBD2 (6 bases). Trimming shortened V by 7 bases and J by 6 bases, and 13 bases separated the two germline ends. Germline CDR1 and CDR2: MNHNY and SVGAGI (reference sequence). The CDR3 has 13 residues. CDR3 sequence: CASNPGGRNEQFF. The DNA of the CDR3 is TGTGCCAGCAACCCCGGAGGGCGCAATGAGCAGTTCTTC.

The chain uses TRBV24-1 and TRBJ2-4; a weak D match, TRBD2 (5 bases). Germline CDR1 and CDR2: KGHDR and SFDVKD. V was pared by 2 bases and J by 15 bases, with 19 bases between. The CDR3 consists of 14 residues. The CDR3 protein is CATSDSAMDLDLYF. CDR3 nucleotide sequence: TGTGCCACCAGTGATTCGGCCATGGACTTGGATTTGTACTTC.

This rearrangement joins TRBV3-1 (or the pseudogene TRBV3-2) to TRBJ2-1; 7 bases are shared with TRBD1. Trimming at V came to 4 bases and at J to 3 bases, leaving 6 bases not matched to a gene. Germline V CDR1 and CDR2: LGHDT, YNNKEL (reference sequence). This CDR3 spans 15 amino acids. The CDR3: CASSPTTGHYNEQFF. As DNA, the CDR3 is TGTGCCAGCAGCCCCACGACAGGGCACTACAATGAGCAGTTCTTC.

V and J are TRBV6-6 and TRBJ2-1, with D tentatively TRBD1 (6 bases). CDR3 size: 16 residues. Deletions cut 2 bases from V and 7 bases from J, with 18 bases between. Germline V gene data show CDR1 as MNHNY and CDR2 as SVGAGI (reference sequence). For the CDR3, the DNA is TGTGCCAGCAGTTACCCCAACACCAGGGGTCGGAATGAGCAGTTCTTC. Translating gives CASSYPNTRGRNEQFF.

The chain has TRBV18 and TRBJ1-5; D perhaps matches TRBD1 (5 bases). Germline CDR1 and CDR2: KGHSH and LQKENI. The germline V and J ends were trimmed by 1 base and 3 bases, with 10 bases remaining between them. This CDR3 is built from 15 residues. The CDR3 coding sequence is TGTGCCAGCTCACCACTGGGGCAGGACAATCAGCCCCAGCATTTT. Protein product: CASSPLGQDNQPQHF.

This chain's CDR3 is CSVVPGVDSGNTGELFF. The CDR3 DNA follows: TGCAGCGTTGTTCCCGGGGTCGATTCAGGGAACACCGGGGAGCTGTTTTTT. This chain joins TRBV29-1 and TRBJ2-2; possible D gene TRBD2, 5 bases. This CDR3 comprises 17 residues. Deletions cut 4 bases from V and 1 base from J, with 19 bases between. Looked up from germline, CDR1 is SQVTM and CDR2 is ANQGSEA.

This chain uses TRBV21-1 with TRBJ2-5; the table calls TRBD1, which could not be checked here. TRBV21-1 counts as a pseudogene. This CDR3 is 15 amino acids long. The CDR3 DNA is TGTGCCAGCAGCAAGGGCCAGACCCTCCAGGAGACCCAGTACTTC. It yields the protein CASSKGQTLQETQYF.

The chain has TRBV11-2 and TRBJ2-7; D possibly corresponds to TRBD2 (6 bases). Germline lookup yields CDR1 SGHAT and CDR2 FQNNGV. CDR3 length: 14 residues. The V end was cut by 3 bases, the J end by 7 bases, with 16 bases between. CDR3 residues: CASSFGASGGEQYF. Here the CDR3 DNA reads TGTGCCAGCAGCTTTGGGGCCTCTGGGGGGGAGCAGTACTTC.

This chain connects TRBV5-1 to TRBJ2-5, with 7 nucleotides matching TRBD2. V dropped 0 bases and J dropped 0; count of bases not matched to a gene: 8. CDR1 and CDR2 from the germline V gene are SGHRS and YFSETQ. This CDR3 spans 17 amino acids. This CDR3 is CASSLGRLAGDQETQYF. DNA of the CDR3: TGCGCCAGCAGCTTGGGGAGACTAGCAGGTGACCAAGAGACCCAGTACTTC.

The V gene is TRBV11-2, the J gene TRBJ2-5; no clear D. Per germline, CDR1 SGHAT and CDR2 FQNNGV. The V gene lost 7 bases and the J gene lost 5 bases, with 11 bases spanning the gap. The CDR3 runs to 12 residues. The DNA for the CDR3 is TGTGCCAGCACCGTTACGAGGGAGACCCAGTACTTC. This sequence encodes CASTVTRETQYF. The full variable domain, its missing parts supplied by reference TRBV11-2 and TRBJ2-5, is EAGVAQSPRYKIIEKRQSVAFWCNPISGHATLYWYQQILGQGPKLLIQFQNNGVVDDSQLPKDRFSAERLKGVDSTLKIQPAKLEDSAVYLCASTVTRETQYFGPGTRLLVL.

The gene calls are TRBV7-8 and TRBJ2-7; 9 nucleotides match TRBD2. Germline CDR1 SGHVS, CDR2 FQNEAQ. After removal of 1 base from V and 2 bases from J, the junction contained 6 bases not matched to a gene. There are 16 residues in the CDR3. CDR3: CASSLGLAEATYEQYF. The CDR3 region has the DNA TGTGCCAGCAGCTTAGGACTAGCGGAGGCCACCTACGAGCAGTACTTC.

The rearrangement uses TRBV28 and TRBJ2-7; no reliable D call. Germline assignment: CDR1 MDHEN and CDR2 SYDVKM. This CDR3 has 14 amino acids. V was pared by 3 bases and J by 2 bases, with 11 bases between. CDR3 bases: TGTGCCAGCAGTTTGTTTCGCGATCCCTACGAGCAGTACTTC. Amino acid sequence: CASSLFRDPYEQYF.